Following are 9 T cell receptor beta chains from one sample sequenced in a study of T cell changes during pregnancy in multiple sclerosis. Using immunoSEQ multiplex PCR, the repertoire was profiled, and TCRdb retains in-frame clones only, with some absent. The sample holds 65,000 to 80,000 clones, about 93% seen once. Sequencing used peripheral blood, obtained in the first trimester of pregnancy. The receptors were gathered from a female donor with multiple sclerosis, enrolled in a pregnancy study.

The J gene is TRBJ2-1, the V gene TRBV21-1; the table's TRBD2 call for D was not verified on the DNA. TRBV21-1 is termed a pseudogene. The CDR3 contains 16 residues. The CDR3 bases are TGTGCCAGCACCCCGTCCTCCGCGGGAGTCGGCAATGAGCAGTTCTTC. Protein product: CASTPSSAGVGNEQFF.

The rearrangement joins TRBV9 to TRBJ2-5; no firm D call. The V end was cut by 0 bases, the J end by 3 bases, with 12 bases between. The CDR3 is made up of 15 amino acids. The germline V gene has CDR1 SGDLS and CDR2 YYNGEE. For the CDR3, the DNA is TGTGCCAGCAGCGTAGAAGGCAGGAATAAAGAGACCCAGTACTTC. Residues: CASSVEGRNKETQYF.

The V and J genes are TRBV11-2 and TRBJ2-1; TRBD2 matches 12 bases. CDR1 and CDR2 (germline): SGHAT, FQNNGV. V trimming: 5 bases; J trimming: 10 bases; junction bases outside the gene matches: 9. The CDR3 extends over 15 amino acids. The chain's CDR3 is CASSPGLAGIGEQFF. The CDR3 DNA sequence: TGTGCCAGCAGCCCAGGACTAGCGGGGATCGGGGAGCAGTTCTTC.

The chain employs TRBV6-6 and TRBJ2-1, with 9 positions matching TRBD1. The CDR3 covers 15 residues. Trimming took 0 bases from V and 7 from J; bases not matched to a gene: 4. Germline loops: CDR1 MNHNY, CDR2 SVGAGI (reference sequence). The CDR3, as DNA: TGTGCCAGCAGTTACTCGGAGACAGGGGGGAATGAGCAGTTCTTC. Encoded protein: CASSYSETGGNEQFF.

The chain uses TRBV7-9 and TRBJ2-2; TRBD2 matches 7 bases. The CDR3 contains 15 residues. Germline CDR1 SEHNR, CDR2 FQNEAQ (reference sequence). V trimming: 5 bases; J trimming: 4 bases; junction bases outside the gene matches: 7. CDR3 sequence reads: CASSATWGGTGELFF. CDR3 bases: TGTGCCAGCAGCGCGACTTGGGGGGGCACCGGGGAGCTGTTTTTT.

The rearrangement links TRBV29-1 to TRBJ2-7, with D possibly TRBD1 on 6 matching bases. The CDR3 totals 16 residues. Trimming took off 2 bases at V and 3 bases at J, with 20 bases between the two ends. The V gene's germline CDR1 is SQVTM and CDR2 ANQGSEA. The CDR3 is CSVEQTGKGAYYEQYF. The CDR3 DNA sequence: TGCAGCGTTGAACAAACAGGGAAAGGGGCGTACTACGAGCAGTACTTC.

V usage is TRBV7-8 and J usage is TRBJ2-7, with 9 bases fitting TRBD2. Looked up from germline, CDR1 is SGHVS and CDR2 is FQNEAQ. Trimming removed 3 bases from V and 3 bases from J; junction bases left unmatched: 9. The CDR3 runs 16 residues. The CDR3 region is CASSLRLLAGNYEQYF. CDR3 nucleotide sequence: TGTGCCAGCAGCTTGCGCCTTCTAGCGGGGAACTACGAGCAGTACTTC. Drawing the rest from reference TRBV7-8 and TRBJ2-7, the complete variable domain is GAGVSQSPRYKVAKRGQDVALRCDPISGHVSLFWYQQALGQGPEFLTYFQNEAQLDKSGLPSDRFFAERPEGSVSTLKIQRTQQEDSAVYLCASSLRLLAGNYEQYFGPGTRLTVT.

The chain combines TRBV27 with TRBJ1-4, with D uncertain. The germline V and J ends were trimmed by 0 bases and 8 bases, with 7 bases remaining between them. The germline V gene encodes CDR1 MNHEY and CDR2 SMNVEV (reference sequence). The CDR3 contains 13 residues. CDR3 coding DNA: TGTGCCAGCAGTTTATCCCTCTCGGAAAAACTGTTTTTT. As protein: CASSLSLSEKLFF.

For the CDR3, the DNA is TGTGCCAGCAGCTCCGGGACTAGCGGGACCCGATTTCGGGAGCTGTTTTTT. This encodes CASSSGTSGTRFRELFF. The chain uses TRBV7-9 and TRBJ2-2; TRBD2 matches 13 bases. Germline V gene data show CDR1 as SEHNR and CDR2 as FQNEAQ (reference sequence). The length of the CDR3 is 17 residues. Trimming at V came to 4 bases and at J to 9 bases, leaving 11 bases not matched to a gene.